This note documents a single T cell receptor beta chain sequence. Its specificity is not known. The data stem from a study of monozygotic twins with cystic fibrosis. Whole-study context: Around 3 micrograms of fragmented DNA underwent around 15 PCR cycles for library preparation.

In germline, CDR1 is SGHDT, CDR2 YYEEEE. This CDR3 has 13 residues. V lost 4 bases and J 2 bases, leaving 10 bases between the germline ends. Study-wide points: V usage most resembled the co-twin in 13 of 16 pairs. Monozygotic CF twins shared more identical nucleotide clonotypes than unrelated patients. Low clonality (median about 0.0095) suggested a mostly naive repertoire.

Profiled with immunoSEQ multiplex PCR; TCRdb holds only in-frame clones, not every one. This sample has 14,000 to 15,000 clones, with 85% found just once. This clonotype was obtained from a boy aged 5-17 years with cystic fibrosis. This chain connects TRBV5-6 to TRBJ2-7, with D hard to call. Sequencing input: blood. The CDR3 nucleotides are TGTGCCAGCAGCAACAGACTTCCCTACGAGCAGTACTTC. It encodes CASSNRLPYEQYF.